The T cell receptor (beta chain) under discussion was sequenced for a study of blood T cell repertoires in COVID-19. The repertoire was sequenced with immunoSEQ multiplex PCR; TCRdb's copy has only in-frame clones and lacks some. The repertoire holds 100,000 to 150,000 clones, around four fifths seen once, with 25% in the top ten. Trimming left V 2 bases short and J 2 bases short, with 12 bases between. Germline V CDR1 and CDR2: KGHSH, LQKENI. This CDR3 region has 15 residues. The sample was peripheral blood. The clonotype was recovered from a human donor in a cohort sampled during active COVID-19. The genes are TRBV18 and TRBJ2-5; D is unresolved. The DNA for the CDR3 is TGTGCCAGCTCACCAACCGAGGTTCCTCAAGAGACCCAGTACTTC. This encodes CASSPTEVPQETQYF.